This T cell receptor (beta chain) was recovered during a study of T-cell reconstitution after alpha-beta-depleted transplantation in children. Notes on the study in general: Two months or so post-transplant, alpha-beta T cells reportedly derived from several hundred expanded graft clones.

Library preparation (for TCRbeta) was performed with unique molecular identifiers. TCRdb reprocessed the PCR reads with MiXCR, giving one entry per CDR3 protein. The sample has 300,000 to 400,000 distinct CDR3 sequences, roughly 15% seen once. This clonotype appeared many times. Its antigen is undetermined. This CDR3 has 10 amino acids. Germline-derived CDR1 and CDR2 are DFQATT and SNEGSKA (reference sequence). Between the trimmed V and J ends, which lost 1 base and 6 bases, there was a span of 3 bases. The origin of this receptor is a male patient between 2 and 9 years old who had a stem cell transplant for acute lymphoblastic leukemia, so the T cells may come from the graft donor. The chain is built from TRBV20-1 and TRBJ1-1, with no clear D. The sequencing here drew on PBMCs, mostly from graft donor cells, taken 360 days after TCRalphabeta/CD19-depleted stem cell transplant. The CDR3 DNA sequence: TGCAGTGCTAGAGTGCCTGAAGCTTTCTTT. Translation gives CSARVPEAFF.